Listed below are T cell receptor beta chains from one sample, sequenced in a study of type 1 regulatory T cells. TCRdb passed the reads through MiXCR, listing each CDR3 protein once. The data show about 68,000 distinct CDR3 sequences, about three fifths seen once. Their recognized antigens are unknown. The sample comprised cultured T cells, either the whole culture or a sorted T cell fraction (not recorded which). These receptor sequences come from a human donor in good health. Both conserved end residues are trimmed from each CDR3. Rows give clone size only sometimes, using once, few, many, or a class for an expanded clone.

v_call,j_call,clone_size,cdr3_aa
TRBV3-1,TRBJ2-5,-,ASRYTSGRGGQETQY
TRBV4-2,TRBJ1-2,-,ASSQDQSSGYGYT
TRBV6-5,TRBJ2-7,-,ASSYSGSPYEQY
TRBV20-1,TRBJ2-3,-,SAITSRTSTDTQY
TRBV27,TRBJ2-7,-,ASSLRQAYEQY
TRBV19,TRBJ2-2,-,ASSIITAGELF
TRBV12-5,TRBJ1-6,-,ASGQTSSPLH
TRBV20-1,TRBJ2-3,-,SARDPWLTDTQY
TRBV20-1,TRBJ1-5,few,SARLGRGRLRVQPQH
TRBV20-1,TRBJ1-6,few,SARVTGGAGSSPLH
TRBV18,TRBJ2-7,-,ASSPNEKSEQY
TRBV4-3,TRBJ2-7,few,ASSQKGQGAGEQY
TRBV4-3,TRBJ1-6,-,ASSQVLWNSPLH
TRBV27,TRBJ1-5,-,ASSFTGDRGKPQH
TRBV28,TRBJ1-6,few,ASTGGLDTLH
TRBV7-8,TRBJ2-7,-,ASSLDTRSSYEQY
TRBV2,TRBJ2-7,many,ASSEGSLSYEQY
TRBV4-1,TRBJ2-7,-,ASSRGTTEEQY
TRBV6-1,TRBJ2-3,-,ASTAGGYTDTQY
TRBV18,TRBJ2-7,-,ASSPLGAGRTYEQY
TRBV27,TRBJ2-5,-,ASSLSGTSYTETQY
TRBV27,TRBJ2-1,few,ASSLTGTSVNEQF
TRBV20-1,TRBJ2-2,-,SAIPSGAPNTGELF
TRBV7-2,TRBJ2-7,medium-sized,ASSLIASGRANEQY
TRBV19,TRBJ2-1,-,ASSINLGEQF
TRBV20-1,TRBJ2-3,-,SAHRPAGPSTDTQY
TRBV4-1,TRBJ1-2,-,ASSLVGGPGYT
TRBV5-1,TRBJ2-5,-,ASSSGTGGYQETQY
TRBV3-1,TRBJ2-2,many,ASRLTSGGLAGELF
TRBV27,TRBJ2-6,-,ASSSHRGLRSGANVLT
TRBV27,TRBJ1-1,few,ASSLMTGRTEAF
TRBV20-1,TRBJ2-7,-,SASEVGLAGVEQY
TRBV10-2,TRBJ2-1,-,ASSDLADYNEQF
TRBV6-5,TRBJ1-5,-,ASSYGPGGMQPQH
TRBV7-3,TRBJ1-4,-,ASSTTVNEKLF
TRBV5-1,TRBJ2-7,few,ASGRTSYEQY
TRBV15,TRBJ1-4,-,ATSRGGTGSEKLF
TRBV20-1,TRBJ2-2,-,SGRGRVTGELF
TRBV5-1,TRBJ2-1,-,ASSQAGASYNEQF
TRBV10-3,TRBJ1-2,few,AIRSSGQGYYGYT
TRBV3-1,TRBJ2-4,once,ASSQLEGGGIQY
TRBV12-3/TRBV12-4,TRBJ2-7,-,ASSLKIAGRSYEQY
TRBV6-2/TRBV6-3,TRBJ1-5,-,ASSYSGDRLQPQH
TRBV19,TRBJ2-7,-,ASSITHEQH
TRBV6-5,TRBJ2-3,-,ASSPTATSTDTQY